The clone carrying this TCR beta chain was counted a few times. No antigen is known for it. The sample is drawn from a study of response to subunit inactivated influenza vaccine. Study-wide results and limits: The authors offered the suggestion that each seasonal influenza vaccination recruits few new T cells.

TCRdb reprocessed the RT-PCR reads via MiXCR and lists one record per CDR3 protein. The table includes fewer than 800,000 distinct CDR3 sequences, approximately 14% detected once. This CDR3 spans 16 amino acids. V lost 4 bases, J lost 4 bases, and 8 bases stayed unmatched. Germline CDR1 reads MNHNS; CDR2 reads SASEGT. This chain joins TRBV6-1 and TRBJ2-2; TRBD2 matches at 8 bases. Material: PBMCs from blood, obtained roughly 12 days after vaccination. The clonotype comes from a man aged 45-65 years who received an inactivated influenza vaccine. As DNA, the CDR3 is TGTGCCAGCAGTGCCTTGGGACTAGTAGGCACCGGGGAGCTGTTTTTT. Protein: CASSALGLVGTGELFF.